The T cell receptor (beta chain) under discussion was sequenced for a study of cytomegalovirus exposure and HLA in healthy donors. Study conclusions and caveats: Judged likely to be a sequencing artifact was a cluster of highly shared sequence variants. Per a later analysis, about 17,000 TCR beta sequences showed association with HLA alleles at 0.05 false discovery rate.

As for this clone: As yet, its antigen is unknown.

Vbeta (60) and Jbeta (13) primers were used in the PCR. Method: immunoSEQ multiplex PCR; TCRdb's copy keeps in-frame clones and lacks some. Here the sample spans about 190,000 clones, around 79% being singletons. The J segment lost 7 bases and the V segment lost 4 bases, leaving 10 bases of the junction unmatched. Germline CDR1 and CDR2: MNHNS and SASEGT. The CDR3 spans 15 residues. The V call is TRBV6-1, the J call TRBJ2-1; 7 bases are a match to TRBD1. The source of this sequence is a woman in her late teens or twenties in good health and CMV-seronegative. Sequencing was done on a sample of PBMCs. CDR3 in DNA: TGTGCCAGCAGTGGGTCGACAGGGATATTGAATGAGCAGTTCTTC. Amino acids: CASSGSTGILNEQFF.